This T cell receptor beta chain was profiled in a study of regulatory T cells in long-lasting Graves disease. Study results and limitations: The study found TRBV28, TRBJ1-2 and TRBJ2-5 favored in persistent disease. Because few samples were included, accuracy may have been lower.

CDR3-region Arm-PCR and iRepertoire HTBI primers produced the TCR beta libraries. TCRdb re-called the multiplex PCR reads with MiXCR, one entry per CDR3 protein. The table has 650,000 to 850,000 distinct CDR3 sequences, approximately 31% seen once; the top ten hold about 42%. A word on this clonotype: Antigen specificity is unknown.

Germline CDR1 and CDR2: DFQATT and SNEGSKA (reference sequence). V was pared by 1 base and J by 10 bases, with 22 bases between. The CDR3 length is 16 residues. Described time point: persistent/refractory GD, antithyroid drugs over 5 years with positive TRAb. PBMCs provided the RNA from which the TCR library was made. The sequencing here drew on peripheral blood mononuclear cells (PBMCs), taken when the disease was refractory, from a patient treated with antithyroid drugs. This sequence joins TRBV20-1 and TRBJ1-4; no clear D. This receptor was identified in a female donor with Graves disease. CDR3 nucleotides: TGCAGTGCTAGAGCAGGCAGTGGCCGCGCGGGAGGAAAACTGTTTTTT. This sequence encodes CSARAGSGRAGGKLFF.